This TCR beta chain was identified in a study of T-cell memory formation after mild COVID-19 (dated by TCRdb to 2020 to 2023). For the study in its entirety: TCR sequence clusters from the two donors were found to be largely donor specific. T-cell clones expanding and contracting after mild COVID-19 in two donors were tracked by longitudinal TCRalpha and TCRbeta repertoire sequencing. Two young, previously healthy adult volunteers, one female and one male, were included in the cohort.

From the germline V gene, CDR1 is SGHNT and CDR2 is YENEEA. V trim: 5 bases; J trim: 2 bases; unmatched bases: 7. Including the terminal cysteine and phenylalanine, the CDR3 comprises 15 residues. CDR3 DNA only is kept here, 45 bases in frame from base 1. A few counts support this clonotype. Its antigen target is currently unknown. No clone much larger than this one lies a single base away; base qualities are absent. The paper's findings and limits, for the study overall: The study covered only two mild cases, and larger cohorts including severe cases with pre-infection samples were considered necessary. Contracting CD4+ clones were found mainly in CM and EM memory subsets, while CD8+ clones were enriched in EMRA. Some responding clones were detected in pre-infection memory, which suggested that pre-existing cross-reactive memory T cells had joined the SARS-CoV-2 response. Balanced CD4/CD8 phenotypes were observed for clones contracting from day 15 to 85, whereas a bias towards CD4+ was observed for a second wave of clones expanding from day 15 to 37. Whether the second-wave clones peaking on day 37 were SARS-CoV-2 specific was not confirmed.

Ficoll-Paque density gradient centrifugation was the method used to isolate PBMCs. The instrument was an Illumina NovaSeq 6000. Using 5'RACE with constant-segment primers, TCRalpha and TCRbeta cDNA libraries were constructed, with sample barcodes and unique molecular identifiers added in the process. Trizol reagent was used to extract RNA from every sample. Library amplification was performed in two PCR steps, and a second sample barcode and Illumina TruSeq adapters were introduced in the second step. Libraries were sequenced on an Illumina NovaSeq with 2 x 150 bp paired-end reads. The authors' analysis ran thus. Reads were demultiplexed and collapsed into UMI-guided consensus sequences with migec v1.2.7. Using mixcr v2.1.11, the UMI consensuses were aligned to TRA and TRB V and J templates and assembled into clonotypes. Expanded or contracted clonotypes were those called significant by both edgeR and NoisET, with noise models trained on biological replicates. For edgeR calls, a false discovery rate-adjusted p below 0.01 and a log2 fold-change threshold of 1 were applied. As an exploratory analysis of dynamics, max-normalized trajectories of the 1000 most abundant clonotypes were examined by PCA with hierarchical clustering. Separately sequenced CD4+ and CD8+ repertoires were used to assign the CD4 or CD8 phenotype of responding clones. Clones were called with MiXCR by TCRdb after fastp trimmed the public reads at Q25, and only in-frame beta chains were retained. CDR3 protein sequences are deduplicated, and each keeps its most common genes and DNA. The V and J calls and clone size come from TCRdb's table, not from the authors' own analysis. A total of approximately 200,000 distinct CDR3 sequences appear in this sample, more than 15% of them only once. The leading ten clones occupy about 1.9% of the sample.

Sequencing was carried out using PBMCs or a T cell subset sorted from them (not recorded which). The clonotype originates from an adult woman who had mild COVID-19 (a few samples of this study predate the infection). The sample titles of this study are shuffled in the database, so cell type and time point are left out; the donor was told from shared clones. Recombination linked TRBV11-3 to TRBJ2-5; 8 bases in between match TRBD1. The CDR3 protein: CASSPGTGDQETQYF. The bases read TGTGCCAGCAGCCCCGGGACAGGCGATCAAGAGACCCAGTACTTC.